The sequence of this TCR beta chain was determined in a study of T cells after yellow fever vaccination. Study-wide findings and caveats: For sorted memory subsets on day 0, almost all vaccine-responding clonotypes were undetectable.

In this sample, this clonotype turned up many times. Template switching by 5'RACE produced TCR cDNA, adding a universal primer site and UMIs. MiXCR was run by TCRdb on the 5' RACE reads, yielding one entry per CDR3 protein. This sample has 25,000 to 35,000 distinct CDR3 sequences, with just under 6.5% found just once. Trimming stripped 5 bases from V and 5 bases from J, with 12 bases between. The CDR3 consists of 14 residues. CDR1 KGHDR and CDR2 SFDVKD come from the germline V gene. This sample comprised PBMCs, either bulk or a sorted T-cell subset (CD4+, CD8+, memory, or dextramer-sorted; not recorded which), obtained on the day of the yellow fever booster vaccination. The chain couples TRBV24-1 to TRBJ2-4; possibly TRBD1 or TRBD2 for D (5 bases each). This clonotype was obtained from a man younger than 40 who received the YFV17D yellow fever vaccine. The CDR3 reads CATSGAGTQNIQYF. CDR3 nucleotide sequence: TGTGCCACCAGTGGTGCCGGGACCCAAAACATTCAGTACTTC.